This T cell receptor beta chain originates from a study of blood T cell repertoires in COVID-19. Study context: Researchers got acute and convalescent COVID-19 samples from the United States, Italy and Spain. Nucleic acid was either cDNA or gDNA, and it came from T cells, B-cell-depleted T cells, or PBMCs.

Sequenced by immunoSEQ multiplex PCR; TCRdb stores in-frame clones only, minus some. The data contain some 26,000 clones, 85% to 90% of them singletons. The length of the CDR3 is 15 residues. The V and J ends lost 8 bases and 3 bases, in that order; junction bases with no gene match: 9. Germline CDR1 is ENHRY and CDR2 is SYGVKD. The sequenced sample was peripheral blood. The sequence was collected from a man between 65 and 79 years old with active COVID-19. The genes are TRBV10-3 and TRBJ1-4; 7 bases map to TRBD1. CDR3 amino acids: CAIGARQGPNEKLFF. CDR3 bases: TGTGCCATCGGGGCCCGACAGGGACCTAATGAAAAACTGTTTTTT.